The 14 T cell receptor beta chains below all came from one sample that was sequenced in a study of blood T cell repertoires in COVID-19 (TCRdb year 2020). Library preparation employed the immunoSEQ multiplex PCR assay. TCRdb carries this immuneACCESS record with in-frame sequences only. Its versions omit some clonotypes, under half of them owing to an unresolved V gene in the studies checked, with the rest unexplained. In all, the sample holds 140,000 or so clones, and roughly three quarters of those were seen once. Clones ranked in the top ten supply 4% to 4.5% of the sample. Sequenced input: peripheral blood. The receptors were gathered from a man aged 55 to 70 with acute or convalescent COVID-19.

About this clone itself: Different DNA sequences within this sample yield the same CDR3. This sequence joins TRBV18 and TRBJ2-2; TRBD1 agrees at 7 bases. This CDR3 region has 14 residues. CDR1 is KGHSH and CDR2 is LQKENI in the germline V gene. J lost 2 bases, V lost 5 bases, and 2 bases had no gene match. The CDR3 bases are TGTGCCAGCTCAAGGGACAGCAACACCGGGGAGCTGTTTTTT. Its protein product is CASSRDSNTGELFF.

A few counts support this clone. V and J are TRBV2 and TRBJ1-3, with TRBD1 matching 7 bases. The CDR3 is 16 amino acids. Trimming at V came to 1 base and at J to 4 bases, leaving 7 bases not matched to a gene. In germline, CDR1 is SNHLY, CDR2 FYNNEI. Here the CDR3 reads CASSEEAGGSGNTIYF. DNA for the CDR3: TGTGCCAGCAGTGAAGAAGCAGGGGGGTCGGGAAACACCATATATTTT.

This clone was seen a few times. The CDR3 is CAISDWAGSNQPQHF. CDR3 coding DNA: TGTGCCATCAGTGACTGGGCAGGTAGCAATCAGCCCCAGCATTTT. This sequence joins TRBV10-3 and TRBJ1-5, with unresolved D. Germline V CDR1 and CDR2: ENHRY, SYGVKD. The CDR3 runs 15 residues. The V and J ends lost 3 bases and 0 bases respectively, with 9 bases between them.

Remarks on this clone: A clone one base away is much larger, so this may be a read error. The rearrangement joins TRBV7-6 to TRBJ2-5; D is possibly TRBD2 (6 bases). Germline assignment: CDR1 SGHVS and CDR2 FNYEAQ. The length of the CDR3 is 11 residues. V was cut by 5 bases and J by 7 bases, with 8 bases left in between. The CDR3, as DNA: TGTGCCAGCAGCCCGGGGGTGACCCAGTACTTC. As protein: CASSPGVTQYF.

The genes are TRBV6-5 and TRBJ2-7; 9 bases are a match to TRBD1. The CDR3 is made up of 13 amino acids. The V gene's germline CDR1 is MNHEY and CDR2 SVGAGI. V lost 8 bases to trimming and J lost 4 bases; unmatched junction nucleotides: 6. CDR3: CASRRQGGYEQYF. The CDR3 DNA reads TGTGCCAGCCGGCGACAGGGGGGATACGAGCAGTACTTC.

This chain joins TRBV4-1 and TRBJ1-2, with 12 positions matching TRBD1. The CDR3 extends over 15 amino acids. The germline V gene encodes CDR1 MGHRA and CDR2 YSYEKL. Losses at the gene ends were 4 bases for V and 7 bases for J; bases not matched to a gene: 7. The CDR3 DNA sequence: TGCGCCAGCAGCCCGTGGGACAGGGGGCCCGCTGGCTACACCTTC. It encodes CASSPWDRGPAGYTF.

This clone was observed a single time. The chain is built from TRBV6-5 and TRBJ2-1, with 10 bases aligning to TRBD2. The CDR3 contains 15 residues. CDR1 and CDR2 from the germline V gene are MNHEY and SVGAGI. Trimming removed 6 bases from V and 4 bases from J; junction bases left unmatched: 6. The CDR3 loop is CASSQTSGPYNEQFF. DNA for the CDR3: TGTGCCAGCAGCCAGACTAGCGGGCCGTACAATGAGCAGTTCTTC.

The CDR3 loop is CASSLKAGGADTQYF. For the CDR3, the DNA is TGTGCCAGCAGCTTGAAGGCTGGGGGCGCAGATACGCAGTATTTT. The rearrangement joins TRBV7-3 to TRBJ2-3; possible D gene TRBD1, 6 bases. V was cut by 3 bases and J by 4 bases, with 14 bases left in between. Germline CDR1 and CDR2: SGHTA and FQGTGA. There are 15 residues in the CDR3.

This sequence joins TRBV2 and TRBJ2-7, with 9 bases matching TRBD1. This CDR3 comprises 14 residues. Unmatched junction bases numbered 6, after V lost 6 bases and J lost 3 bases. Per the germline V gene, CDR1 is SNHLY and CDR2 is FYNNEI. In DNA, the CDR3 is TGTGCCAGCAGCGCCGGGACAGGGATCTACGAGCAGTACTTC. Its translation is CASSAGTGIYEQYF.

The rearrangement joins TRBV7-9 to TRBJ2-5; D gene uncertain. This CDR3 comprises 11 residues. CDR1 and CDR2 (germline): SEHNR, FQNEAQ (reference sequence). V was trimmed by 8 bases and J by 3 bases, leaving 7 bases between them. The CDR3 DNA sequence: TGTGCCAGCGGGCGAGAAGAGACCCAGTACTTC. It translates to CASGREETQYF.

This clone showed up many times. V gene TRBV18 combines with J gene TRBJ2-7; possible D gene TRBD2, 5 bases. Trimming stripped 8 bases from V and 0 bases from J, with 11 bases between. This CDR3 spans 13 amino acids. Per germline, CDR1 KGHSH and CDR2 LQKENI. CDR3 residues: CASTHRDSYEQYF. Written as DNA, the CDR3 is TGTGCCAGCACTCACCGGGACTCCTACGAGCAGTACTTC.

The V call is TRBV3-1 (or the pseudogene TRBV3-2), the J call TRBJ1-4; no clear D. V lost 3 bases to trimming and J lost 6 bases, with 17 bases between them. Germline values: CDR1 LGHDT, CDR2 YNNKEL (reference sequence). The CDR3 extends over 16 amino acids. The CDR3 DNA sequence: TGTGCCAGCAGCCATCCCACCGTAGAGTTAGATGAAAAACTGTTTTTT. Protein: CASSHPTVELDEKLFF.

This sequence joins TRBV12-5 and TRBJ2-3; unclear D gene. V was clipped by 5 bases and J by 6 bases, with 15 bases between them. This CDR3 region has 14 residues. The germline V gene has CDR1 LGHNT and CDR2 FRNRAP. DNA of the CDR3: TGTGCTAGTGGTCCCGGAGACCCCGGGGATACGCAGTATTTT. This gives the protein CASGPGDPGDTQYF.

The DNA for the CDR3 is TGTGCCATCAGTGAGTCCCTAGCGGCCACCTACAATGAGCAGTTCTTC. Translation: CAISESLAATYNEQFF. V and J are TRBV10-3 and TRBJ2-1; TRBD2 matches 7 bases. Germline loops: CDR1 ENHRY, CDR2 SYGVKD. This CDR3 is built from 16 residues. The J segment lost 2 bases and the V segment lost 0 bases, leaving 4 bases of the junction unmatched.